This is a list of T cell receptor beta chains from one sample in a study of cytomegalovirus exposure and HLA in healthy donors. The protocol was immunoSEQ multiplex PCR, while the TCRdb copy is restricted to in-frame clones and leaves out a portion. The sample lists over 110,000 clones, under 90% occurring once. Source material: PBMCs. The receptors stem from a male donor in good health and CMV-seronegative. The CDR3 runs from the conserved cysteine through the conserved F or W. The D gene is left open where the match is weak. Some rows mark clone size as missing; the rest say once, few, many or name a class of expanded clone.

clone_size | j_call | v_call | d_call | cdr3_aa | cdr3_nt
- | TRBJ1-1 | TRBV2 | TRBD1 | CASSITGGGGTEAFF | TGTGCCAGCAGTATTACAGGGGGTGGCGGCACTGAAGCTTTCTTT
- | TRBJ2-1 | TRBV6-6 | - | CASRTQGAIAGGEQFF | TGTGCCAGCAGAACACAGGGGGCGATAGCGGGAGGTGAGCAGTTCTTC
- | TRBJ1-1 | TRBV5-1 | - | CASTFGEMNTEAFF | TGCGCCAGCACCTTCGGGGAGATGAACACTGAAGCTTTCTTT
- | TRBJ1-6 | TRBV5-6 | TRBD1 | CASSFGTGAGSPLHF | TGTGCCAGCAGCTTTGGTACAGGGGCCGGGTCACCCCTCCACTTT
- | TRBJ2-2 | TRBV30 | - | CAWSNPRLNTGELFF | TGTGCCTGGAGCAATCCTAGATTGAACACCGGGGAGCTGTTTTTT
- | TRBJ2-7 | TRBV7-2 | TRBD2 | CASSFLTSGTSYEQYF | TGTGCCAGCAGCTTCCTGACTAGCGGGACCTCCTACGAGCAGTACTTC
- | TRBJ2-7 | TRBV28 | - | CASPIAWTGSYEQYF | TGTGCCAGCCCGATAGCGTGGACTGGCTCCTACGAGCAGTACTTC
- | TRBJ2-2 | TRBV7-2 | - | CASSLVIGAVTGELFF | TGTGCCAGCAGCTTAGTTATAGGGGCAGTCACCGGGGAGCTGTTTTTT
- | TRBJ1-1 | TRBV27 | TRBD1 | CASSWTGNGYTEAFF | TGTGCCAGCAGTTGGACAGGGAACGGGTACACTGAAGCTTTCTTT
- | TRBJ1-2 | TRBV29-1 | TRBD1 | CSALTGEGYTF | TGCAGCGCTTTGACAGGGGAAGGCTACACCTTC
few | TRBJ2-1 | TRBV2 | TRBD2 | CASSEDGAGGYNEQFF | TGTGCCAGCAGTGAAGATGGAGCGGGAGGTTATAATGAGCAGTTCTTC
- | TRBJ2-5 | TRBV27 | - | CASSPTVPQGTQYF | TGTGCCAGCAGTCCAACAGTGCCCCAGGGGACCCAGTACTTC
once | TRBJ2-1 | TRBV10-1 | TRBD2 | CASSGGGNNEQFF | TGCGCCAGCAGTGGGGGGGGGAACAATGAGCAGTTCTTC
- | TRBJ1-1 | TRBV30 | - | CAWYGHPVNTEAFF | TGTGCCTGGTACGGACACCCGGTGAACACTGAAGCTTTCTTT
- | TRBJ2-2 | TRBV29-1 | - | CSVEGASEKGTGELFF | TGCAGCGTTGAGGGAGCTAGCGAAAAAGGGACCGGGGAGCTGTTTTTT
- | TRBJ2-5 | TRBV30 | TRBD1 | CAWGGGQGWETQYF | TGTGCCTGGGGCGGGGGACAGGGTTGGGAGACCCAGTACTTC
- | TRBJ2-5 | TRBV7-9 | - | CASMDRSQETQYF | TGTGCCAGCATGGACAGAAGCCAAGAGACCCAGTACTTC
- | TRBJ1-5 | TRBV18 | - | CASSPGRDQPQHF | TGTGCCAGCTCACCAGGGAGAGATCAGCCCCAGCATTTT
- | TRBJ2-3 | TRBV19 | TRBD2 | CASSTYTSGMHTDTQYF | TGTGCCAGTAGTACGTACACTAGCGGGATGCACACAGATACGCAGTATTTT
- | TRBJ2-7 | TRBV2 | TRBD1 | CASRDRDRGYEQYF | TGTGCCAGCAGGGACAGGGACAGGGGATACGAGCAGTACTTC
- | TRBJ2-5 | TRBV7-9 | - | CASSLSSGLQETQYF | TGTGCCAGCAGCTTAAGTAGCGGACTTCAAGAGACCCAGTACTTC
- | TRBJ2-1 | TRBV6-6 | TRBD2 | CASSYSTLAGNEQFF | TGTGCCAGCAGTTACTCGACCTTAGCGGGAAATGAGCAGTTCTTC
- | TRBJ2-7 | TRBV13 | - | CASSDSGATYEQYF | TGTGCCAGCAGCGACTCAGGGGCCACTTACGAGCAGTACTTC
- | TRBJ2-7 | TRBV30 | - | CAWSSVGVHEQYF | TGTGCCTGGAGTTCGGTAGGAGTACACGAGCAGTACTTC
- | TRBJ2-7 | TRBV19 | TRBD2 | CASSIMGGPREQYF | TGTGCCAGTAGTATCATGGGAGGGCCAAGGGAGCAGTACTTC
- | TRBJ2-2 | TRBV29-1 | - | CSVEARGDTGELFF | TGCAGCGTTGAGGCCAGGGGGGACACCGGGGAGCTGTTTTTT
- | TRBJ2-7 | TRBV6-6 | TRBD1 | CASSYSTGVYEQYF | TGTGCCAGCAGTTACTCGACAGGGGTCTACGAGCAGTACTTC
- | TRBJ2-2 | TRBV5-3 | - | CARTLRGRGTGELFF | TGTGCCAGAACCCTGAGAGGGAGAGGCACCGGGGAGCTGTTTTTT
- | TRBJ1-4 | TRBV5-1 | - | CASSLAPGANEKLFF | TGCGCCAGCAGCTTGGCTCCGGGGGCTAATGAAAAACTGTTTTTT
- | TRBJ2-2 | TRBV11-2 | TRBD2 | CASSLDQGLGTGELFF | TGTGCCAGCAGCTTAGATCAGGGACTAGGAACCGGGGAGCTGTTTTTT
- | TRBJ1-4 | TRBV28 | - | CASKSGGEKLFF | TGTGCCAGCAAGTCGGGGGGTGAAAAACTGTTTTTT
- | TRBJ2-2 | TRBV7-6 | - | CASSQKGGAGTGELFF | TGTGCCAGCAGCCAAAAAGGGGGCGCGGGGACCGGGGAGCTGTTTTTT
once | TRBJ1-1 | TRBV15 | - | CATSRDPKLSTEAFF | TGTGCCACCAGCAGAGATCCAAAGTTGAGCACTGAAGCTTTCTTT
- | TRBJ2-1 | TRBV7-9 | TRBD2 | CASSFGASGRGSSYNEQFF | TGTGCCAGCAGCTTCGGGGCTAGCGGGAGGGGGAGCTCCTACAATGAGCAGTTCTTC
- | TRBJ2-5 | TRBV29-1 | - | CSLKQAGWQETQYF | TGCAGCCTCAAGCAGGCGGGGTGGCAAGAGACCCAGTACTTC
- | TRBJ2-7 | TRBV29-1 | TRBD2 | CSVRTSGSHEQYF | TGCAGCGTTAGGACTAGCGGGAGCCACGAGCAGTACTTC
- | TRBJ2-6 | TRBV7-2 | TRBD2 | CASSWRVSSGRGGANVLTF | TGTGCCAGCAGCTGGCGGGTGTCTAGCGGGAGGGGTGGGGCCAACGTCCTGACTTTC
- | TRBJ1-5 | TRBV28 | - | CASSVLDQPQHF | TGTGCCAGCAGTGTGTTAGATCAGCCCCAGCATTTT
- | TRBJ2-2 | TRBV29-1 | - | CSVRALYTGELFF | TGCAGCGTTCGAGCTCTCTACACCGGGGAGCTGTTTTTT
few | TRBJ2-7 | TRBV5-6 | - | CASSFSLVPSYEQYF | TGTGCCAGCAGCTTCTCTCTAGTCCCCTCCTACGAGCAGTACTTC